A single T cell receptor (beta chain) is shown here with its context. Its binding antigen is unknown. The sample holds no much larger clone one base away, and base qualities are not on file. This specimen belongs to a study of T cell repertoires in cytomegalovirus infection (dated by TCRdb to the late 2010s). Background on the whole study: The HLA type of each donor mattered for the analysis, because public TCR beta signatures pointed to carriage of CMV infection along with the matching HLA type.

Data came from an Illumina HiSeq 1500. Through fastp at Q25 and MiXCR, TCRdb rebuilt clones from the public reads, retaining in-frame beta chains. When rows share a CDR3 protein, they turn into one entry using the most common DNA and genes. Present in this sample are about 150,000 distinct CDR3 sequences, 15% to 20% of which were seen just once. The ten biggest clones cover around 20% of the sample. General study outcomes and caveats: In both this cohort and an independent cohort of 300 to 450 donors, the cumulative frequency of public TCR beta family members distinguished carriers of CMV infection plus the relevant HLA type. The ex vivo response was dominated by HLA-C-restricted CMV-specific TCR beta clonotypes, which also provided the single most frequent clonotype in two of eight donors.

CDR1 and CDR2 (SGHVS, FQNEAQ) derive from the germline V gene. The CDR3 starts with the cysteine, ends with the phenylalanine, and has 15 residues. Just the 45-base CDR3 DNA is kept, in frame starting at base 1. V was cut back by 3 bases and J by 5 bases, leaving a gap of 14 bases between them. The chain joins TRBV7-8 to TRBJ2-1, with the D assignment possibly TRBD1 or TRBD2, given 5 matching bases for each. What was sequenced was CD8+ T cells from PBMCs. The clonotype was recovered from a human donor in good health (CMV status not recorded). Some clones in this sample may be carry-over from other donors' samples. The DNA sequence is TGTGCCAGCAGCTTTAGCGAGGGGATGAACAATGAGCAGTTCTTC. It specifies CASSFSEGMNNEQFF.